Following are 6 T cell receptor beta chains from one sample sequenced in a study of tumor-infiltrating lymphocytes in oesophageal squamous cell carcinoma. TCRdb reanalysed the PCR reads using MiXCR and keeps one entry per CDR3 protein. The table records 15,000 to 20,000 distinct CDR3 sequences, roughly half of them present only once. Sequenced: esophageal tumor tissue. These receptors were taken from a male donor with esophageal squamous cell carcinoma.

Ten or more counts support this clonotype. The rearrangement joins TRBV5-1 to TRBJ2-7; 7 positions match TRBD2. The V and J ends lost 7 bases and 7 bases, in that order; junction bases with no gene match: 14. The germline V gene encodes CDR1 SGHRS and CDR2 YFSETQ. The CDR3 sequence is 14 residues long. CDR3 region: CASSVVGPGGEQYF. CDR3 nucleotides: TGCGCCAGCTCCGTTGTCGGGCCGGGAGGAGAGCAGTACTTC.

The table lists this clonotype with a few counts. The chain uses TRBV7-8 and TRBJ2-5; TRBD2 matches 8 bases. The CDR3 runs 17 residues. CDR1 and CDR2 from the germline V gene are SGHVS and FQNEAQ. V gave up 1 base and J gave up 11 bases; unmatched junction bases: 18. The CDR3 DNA reads as TGTGCCAGCAGCTTAGTGGTCGCGGGAGGTGGGTACAATGAGCAGTACTTC. It is translated as CASSLVVAGGGYNEQYF.

This chain links TRBV7-2 with TRBJ2-3; weak D call: TRBD2 (5 bases). Germline CDR1 SGHTA, CDR2 FQGNSA. The CDR3 is 15 residues long. V gave up 2 bases and J gave up 3 bases, with 12 bases separating them. In nucleotides, the CDR3 is TGTGCCAGCAGCTTAAGGGCGCTAGCAACAGATACGCAGTATTTT. Translated, it gives CASSLRALATDTQYF.

This clonotype was recorded at least ten times. The chain employs TRBV10-3 and TRBJ2-7; D may correspond to TRBD1 or TRBD2 (5 bases each). CDR1 and CDR2 (germline): ENHRY, SYGVKD. The CDR3 consists of 13 residues. Between the trimmed V and J ends, which lost 10 bases and 2 bases, there was a span of 15 bases. CDR3 in DNA: TGTGCCACCAGATTGGGACCAGCCTACGAGCAGTACTTC. This sequence encodes CATRLGPAYEQYF.

There are a few counts of this clonotype. This chain uses TRBV7-6 with TRBJ2-7; D is unresolved. Matching the DNA end better, TRBJ2-5 makes the J call doubtful. The CDR3 loop spans 15 amino acids. Looked up from germline, CDR1 is SGHVS and CDR2 is FNYEAQ. CDR3: CASSLVRTEQETQYF. The DNA of the CDR3 is TGTGCCAGCAGCTTGGTTCGAACAGAACAAGAGACCCAGTACTTC.

The CDR3 nucleotides read TGTGCCAGCAGCTTACGGACCGGGACCGGGGAGCTGTTTTTT. This sequence encodes CASSLRTGTGELFF. This chain uses TRBV11-2 with TRBJ2-2; D remains unclear. The V gene lost 2 bases and the J gene lost 5 bases, with 9 bases spanning the gap. CDR1 is SGHAT, CDR2 FQNNGV, per germline. The CDR3 runs 14 residues.